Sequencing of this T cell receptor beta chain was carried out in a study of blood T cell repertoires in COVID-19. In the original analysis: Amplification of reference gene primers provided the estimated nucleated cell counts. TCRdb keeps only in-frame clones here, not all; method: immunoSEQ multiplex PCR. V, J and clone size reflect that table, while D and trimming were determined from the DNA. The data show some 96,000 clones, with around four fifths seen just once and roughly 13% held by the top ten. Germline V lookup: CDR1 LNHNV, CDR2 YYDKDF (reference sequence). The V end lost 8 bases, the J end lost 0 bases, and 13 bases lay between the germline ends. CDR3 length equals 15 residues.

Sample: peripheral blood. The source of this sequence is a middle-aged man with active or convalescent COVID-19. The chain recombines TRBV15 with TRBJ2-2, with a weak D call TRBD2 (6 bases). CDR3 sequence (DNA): TGTGCCACCGGCGGGGATTACCCGAACACCGGGGAGCTGTTTTTT. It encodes CATGGDYPNTGELFF.